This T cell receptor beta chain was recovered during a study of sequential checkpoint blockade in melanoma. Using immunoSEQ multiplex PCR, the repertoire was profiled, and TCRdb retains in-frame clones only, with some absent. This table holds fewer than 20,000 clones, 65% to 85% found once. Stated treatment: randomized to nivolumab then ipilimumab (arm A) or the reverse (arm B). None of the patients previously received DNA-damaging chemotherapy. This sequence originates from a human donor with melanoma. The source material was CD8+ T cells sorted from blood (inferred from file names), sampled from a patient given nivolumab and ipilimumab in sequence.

The CDR3 here is CASSPVNTGELFF. CDR3 coding DNA: TGTGCCAGCAGTCCAGTGAACACCGGGGAGCTGTTTTTT. This rearrangement joins TRBV6-6 to TRBJ2-2; no definite D call. Germline assignment: CDR1 MNHNY and CDR2 SVGAGI (reference sequence). With 5 bases removed from V and 1 base from J, the gap between germline ends came to 5 bases. CDR3 length equals 13 residues.